The source of this TCR beta chain is a study of PD-L1 blockade in urothelial cancer. Across the study: Analyses were performed on blood at 3 weeks after treatment start (the second dose) and at 6 weeks.

Clones were sequenced by immunoSEQ multiplex PCR, and TCRdb holds only the in-frame ones, with some missing. In the table there are some 32,000 clones, 75% to 85% of which are singletons. The CDR3 loop spans 14 amino acids. V lost 3 bases and J 4 bases, leaving 13 bases between the germline ends. Germline CDR1 is SGHRS and CDR2 is YFSETQ. Locally advanced or metastatic urothelial carcinoma was present in patients. This clone was found once. The sample was PBMCs, taken around atezolizumab (anti-PD-L1) treatment. This sequence was found in a man in his 60s with urothelial cancer. The chain is built from TRBV5-1 and TRBJ2-5, with D perhaps matching TRBD2 (5 bases). The CDR3 loop reads CASSSLGSGETQYF. The CDR3 nucleotides are TGCGCCAGCAGCTCGTTGGGGAGCGGAGAGACCCAGTACTTC.